This is a list of T cell receptor beta chains from one sample in a study of T cell repertoires in cytomegalovirus infection. MiXCR, applied by TCRdb to the reads, yields one record per CDR3 protein. The table records about 490,000 distinct CDR3 sequences, around a quarter of them present only once. The sequencing sample was made of PBMCs. The receptors shown here come from a human donor in good health (CMV status not recorded). Some clones in this sample may be carry-over from other donors' samples. CDR3s include the opening cysteine and the closing phenylalanine or tryptophan. A D gene is named only where the DNA matches it firmly. Size is stated for part of the rows, as once, few or many counts, or as a class when the clone is expanded.

j_call clone_size d_call v_call cdr3_aa cdr3_nt
TRBJ1-3 many . TRBV7-2 CASSSPPWGGNTIYF TGTGCCAGCAGCTCCCCCCCCTGGGGCGGAAACACCATATATTTT
TRBJ2-7 . TRBD2 TRBV20-1 CSARDGRAVQYF TGCAGTGCTAGAGACGGGAGGGCCGTGCAGTACTTC
TRBJ1-1 . . TRBV2 CASRAYLVVTEAFF TGTGCCAGCAGGGCTTACTTGGTAGTAACTGAAGCTTTCTTT
TRBJ1-2 many . TRBV7-2 CASSPPESANNYGYTF TGTGCCAGCAGCCCGCCAGAGTCAGCAAATAACTATGGCTACACCTTC
TRBJ2-1 few TRBD1 TRBV24-1 CATSDSQGTYNEQFF TGTGCCACCAGTGATTCACAGGGGACCTACAATGAGCAGTTCTTC
TRBJ2-5 many . TRBV7-2 CASSGGGTQYF TGTGCCAGCAGCGGGGGTGGGACCCAGTACTTC
TRBJ1-6 few . TRBV12-5 CASGPSQWGDSPLHF TGTGCTAGTGGTCCCAGCCAGTGGGGCGATTCACCCCTCCACTTT
TRBJ2-3 many . TRBV5-1 CASSFPGEDTQYF TGCGCCAGCAGCTTCCCAGGGGAAGATACGCAGTATTTT
TRBJ1-3 few . TRBV7-8 CASSLIATSPLLAGNTIYF TGTGCCAGCAGCTTAATTGCAACCTCCCCTCTCTTGGCTGGAAACACCATATATTTT
TRBJ1-3 . TRBD1 TRBV30 CACDRDSGNTIYF TGTGCCTGCGACAGGGACTCTGGAAACACCATATATTTT
TRBJ2-3 few . TRBV11-2 CASSLEGVSTDTQYF TGTGCCAGCAGCTTAGAAGGGGTTAGCACAGATACGCAGTATTTT
TRBJ2-7 once . TRBV18 CASSPRRGKLSEQYF TGTGCCAGCTCACCACGAAGGGGGAAGTTGAGCGAGCAGTACTTC
TRBJ2-3 . . TRBV9 CASSVEDGTQYF TGTGCCAGCAGCGTAGAGGATGGTACGCAGTATTTT
TRBJ1-2 . . TRBV29-1 CSAGGTNYGYTF TGCAGCGCGGGAGGAACTAACTATGGCTACACCTTC
TRBJ1-2 many TRBD1 TRBV7-2 CASSSTTGTGGNYGYTF TGTGCCAGCAGCTCGACCACCGGGACAGGGGGCAACTATGGCTACACCTTC